This T cell receptor beta chain comes out of a study of cytomegalovirus exposure and HLA in healthy donors. CDR1 SQVTM and CDR2 ANQGSEA come from the germline V gene. V was trimmed by 2 bases and J by 10 bases, leaving 15 bases between them. The CDR3 extends over 13 amino acids. The protocol was immunoSEQ multiplex PCR, while the TCRdb copy is restricted to in-frame clones and leaves out a portion. The table includes some 150,000 clones, 88% detected once. This TCR was recovered from a woman aged 18-35 years in good health and CMV-seropositive. The rearrangement uses TRBV29-1 and TRBJ2-1; a weak D match, TRBD2 (6 bases). Sequencing was done on a sample of PBMCs. For the CDR3, the DNA is TGCAGCGTTGAATGGGGGGTGGGGTTGGAGCAGTTCTTC. Translation: CSVEWGVGLEQFF.